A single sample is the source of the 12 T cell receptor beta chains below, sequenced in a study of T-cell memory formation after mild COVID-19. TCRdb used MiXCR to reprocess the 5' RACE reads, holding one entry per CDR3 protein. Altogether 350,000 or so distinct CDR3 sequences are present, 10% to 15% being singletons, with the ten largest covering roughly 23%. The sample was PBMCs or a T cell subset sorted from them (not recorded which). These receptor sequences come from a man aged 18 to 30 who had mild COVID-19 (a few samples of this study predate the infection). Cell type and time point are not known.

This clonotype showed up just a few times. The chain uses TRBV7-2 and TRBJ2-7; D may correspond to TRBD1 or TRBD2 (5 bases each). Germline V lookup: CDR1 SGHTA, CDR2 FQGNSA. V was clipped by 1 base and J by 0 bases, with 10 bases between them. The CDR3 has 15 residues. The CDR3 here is CASSLVGTSSYEQYF. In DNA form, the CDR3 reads TGTGCCAGCAGCTTAGTAGGGACGAGCTCCTACGAGCAGTACTTC.

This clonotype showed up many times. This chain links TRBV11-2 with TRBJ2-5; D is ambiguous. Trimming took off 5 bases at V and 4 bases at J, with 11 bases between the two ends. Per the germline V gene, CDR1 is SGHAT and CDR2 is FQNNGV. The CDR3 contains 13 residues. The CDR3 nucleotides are TGTGCCAGCAGCCTACGATGGGGAGAGACCCAGTACTTC. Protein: CASSLRWGETQYF.

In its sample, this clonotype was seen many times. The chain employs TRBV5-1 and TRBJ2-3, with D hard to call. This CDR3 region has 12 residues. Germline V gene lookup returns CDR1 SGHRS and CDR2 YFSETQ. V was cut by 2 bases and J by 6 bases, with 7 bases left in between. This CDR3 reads CASSFLLDTQYF. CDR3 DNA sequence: TGCGCCAGCAGCTTTTTATTGGATACGCAGTATTTT.

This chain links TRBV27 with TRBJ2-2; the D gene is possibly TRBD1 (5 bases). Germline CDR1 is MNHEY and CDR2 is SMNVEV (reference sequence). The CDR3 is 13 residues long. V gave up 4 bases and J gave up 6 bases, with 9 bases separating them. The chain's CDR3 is CASSSRVPGELFF. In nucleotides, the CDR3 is TGTGCCAGCAGTTCCAGGGTTCCCGGGGAGCTGTTTTTT.

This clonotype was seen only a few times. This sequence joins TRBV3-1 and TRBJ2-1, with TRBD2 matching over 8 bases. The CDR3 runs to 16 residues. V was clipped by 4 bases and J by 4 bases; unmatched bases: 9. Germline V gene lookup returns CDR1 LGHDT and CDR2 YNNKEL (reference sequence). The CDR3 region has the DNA TGTGCCAGCAGCCGAGCCGGGACTAGTCGATACAATGAGCAGTTCTTC. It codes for CASSRAGTSRYNEQFF.

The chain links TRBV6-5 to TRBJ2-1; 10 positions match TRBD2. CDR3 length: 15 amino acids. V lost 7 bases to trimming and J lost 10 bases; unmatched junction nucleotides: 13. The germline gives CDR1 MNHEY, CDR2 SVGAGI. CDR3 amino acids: CASTGPSGGAAEQFF. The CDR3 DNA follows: TGTGCCAGCACGGGACCCAGCGGGGGGGCCGCAGAGCAGTTCTTC.

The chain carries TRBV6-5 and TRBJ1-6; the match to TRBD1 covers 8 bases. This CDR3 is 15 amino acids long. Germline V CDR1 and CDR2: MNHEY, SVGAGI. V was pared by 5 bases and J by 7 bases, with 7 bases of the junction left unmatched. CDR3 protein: CASSGQGIVNSPLHF. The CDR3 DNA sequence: TGTGCCAGCAGTGGACAGGGTATAGTAAATTCACCCCTCCACTTT.

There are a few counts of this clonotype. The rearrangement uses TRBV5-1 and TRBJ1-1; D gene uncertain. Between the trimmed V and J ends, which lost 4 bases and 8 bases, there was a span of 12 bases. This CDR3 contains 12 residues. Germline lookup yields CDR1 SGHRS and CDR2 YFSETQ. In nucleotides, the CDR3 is TGCGCCAGCAGCGCCCCGGGAGGCGAAGCTTTCTTT. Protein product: CASSAPGGEAFF.

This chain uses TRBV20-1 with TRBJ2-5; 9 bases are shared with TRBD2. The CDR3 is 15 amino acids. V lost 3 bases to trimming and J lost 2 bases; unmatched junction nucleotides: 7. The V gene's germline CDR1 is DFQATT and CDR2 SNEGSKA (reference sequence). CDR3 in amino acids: CSASRAGGEQETQYF. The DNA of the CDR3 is TGCAGTGCTAGCAGAGCGGGGGGCGAACAAGAGACCCAGTACTTC.

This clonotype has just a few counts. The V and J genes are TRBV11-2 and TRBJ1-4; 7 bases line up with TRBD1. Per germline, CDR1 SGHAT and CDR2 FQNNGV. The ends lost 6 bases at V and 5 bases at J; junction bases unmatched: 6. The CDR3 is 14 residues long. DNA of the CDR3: TGTGCCAGCAGAGTGAGACAGGGAAATGAAAAACTGTTTTTT. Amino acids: CASRVRQGNEKLFF.

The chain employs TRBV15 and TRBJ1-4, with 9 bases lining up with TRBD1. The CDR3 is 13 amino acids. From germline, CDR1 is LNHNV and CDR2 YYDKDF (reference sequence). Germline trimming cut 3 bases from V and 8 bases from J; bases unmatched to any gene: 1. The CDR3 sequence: CATSSTGGEKLFF. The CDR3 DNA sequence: TGTGCCACCAGCAGCACAGGGGGCGAAAAACTGTTTTTT.

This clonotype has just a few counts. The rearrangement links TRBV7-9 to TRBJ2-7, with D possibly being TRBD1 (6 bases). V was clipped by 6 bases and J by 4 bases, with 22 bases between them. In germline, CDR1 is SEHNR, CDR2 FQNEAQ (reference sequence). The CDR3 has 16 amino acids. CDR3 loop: CASRGPSVGGAYEQYV. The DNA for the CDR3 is TGTGCCAGCAGAGGTCCCTCAGTAGGGGGAGCTTACGAGCAGTACGTC.